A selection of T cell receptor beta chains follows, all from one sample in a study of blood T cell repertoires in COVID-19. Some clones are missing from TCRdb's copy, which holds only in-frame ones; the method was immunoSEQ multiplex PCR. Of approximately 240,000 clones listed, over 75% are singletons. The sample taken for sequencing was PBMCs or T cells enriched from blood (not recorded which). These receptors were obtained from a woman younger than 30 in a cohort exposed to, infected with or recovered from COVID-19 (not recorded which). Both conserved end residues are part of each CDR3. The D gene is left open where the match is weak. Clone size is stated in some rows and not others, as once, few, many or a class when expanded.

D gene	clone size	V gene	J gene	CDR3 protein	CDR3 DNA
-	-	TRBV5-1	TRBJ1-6	CASSLSSGQNNSPLHF	TGCGCCAGCAGCTTATCGAGTGGACAGAATAATTCACCCCTCCACTTT
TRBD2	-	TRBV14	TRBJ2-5	CASSQGTRASGIQETQYF	TGTGCCAGCAGCCAAGGAACGAGGGCTAGCGGGATACAAGAGACCCAGTACTTC
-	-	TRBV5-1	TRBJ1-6	CASSLRDSPNSPLHF	TGCGCCAGCAGCTTAAGAGATTCTCCTAATTCACCCCTCCACTTT
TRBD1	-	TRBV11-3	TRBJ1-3	CASSLRTGGFNGNTIYF	TGTGCCAGCAGCTTACGGACAGGGGGATTTAATGGAAACACCATATATTTT
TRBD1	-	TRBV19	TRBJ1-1	CASSINPSLGQLNTEAFF	TGTGCCAGTAGTATCAACCCATCGCTGGGACAGCTAAACACTGAAGCTTTCTTT
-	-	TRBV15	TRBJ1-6	CATSRDRTANNSPLHF	TGTGCCACCAGCAGAGACAGGACAGCCAATAATTCACCCCTCCACTTT
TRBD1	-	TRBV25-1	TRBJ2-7	CASSTQGAPSSYEQYF	TGTGCCAGCAGTACTCAGGGGGCACCCAGCTCCTACGAGCAGTACTTC
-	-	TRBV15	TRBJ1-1	CATSRDGVTEAFF	TGTGCCACCAGCCGAGACGGGGTAACTGAAGCTTTCTTT
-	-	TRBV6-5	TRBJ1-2	CASSSSGRPTYGYTF	TGTGCCAGCAGTTCCTCGGGCAGGCCTACCTATGGCTACACCTTC
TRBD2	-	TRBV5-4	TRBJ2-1	CASSHGLAGNNEQFF	TGTGCCAGCAGCCACGGACTAGCGGGTAACAATGAGCAGTTCTTC
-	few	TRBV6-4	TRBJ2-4	CASSSDLTVLSAKNIQYF	TGTGCCAGCAGTTCCGACTTAACTGTCCTCTCCGCCAAAAACATTCAGTACTTC
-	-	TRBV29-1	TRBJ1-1	CSVQSGHTNTEAFF	TGCAGCGTTCAATCGGGACACACGAACACTGAAGCTTTCTTT
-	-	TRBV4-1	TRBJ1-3	CASSQDLAGRLSGNTIYF	TGCGCCAGCAGCCAAGATCTTGCAGGCCGGCTCTCTGGAAACACCATATATTTT
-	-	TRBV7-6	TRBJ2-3	CASSQRTDSTDTQYF	TGTGCCAGCAGCCAGAGGACTGACAGCACAGATACGCAGTATTTT
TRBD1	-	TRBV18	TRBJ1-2	CASSPPRDRAYGYTF	TGTGCCAGCTCACCACCAAGGGACAGGGCCTATGGCTACACCTTC
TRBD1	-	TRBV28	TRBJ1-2	CASSTGTGNSYGYTF	TGTGCCAGCAGCACCGGGACAGGGAACTCCTATGGCTACACCTTC
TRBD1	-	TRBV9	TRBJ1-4	CASSEAGGPTNEKLFF	TGTGCCAGCAGCGAGGCAGGGGGACCCACTAATGAAAAACTGTTTTTT
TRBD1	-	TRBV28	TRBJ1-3	CASTRDRVSGNTIYF	TGTGCCAGCACTCGGGACAGAGTCTCTGGAAACACCATATATTTT
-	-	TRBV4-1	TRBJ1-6	CASSQDRQGSPLHF	TGCGCCAGCAGCCAAGATCGGCAGGGGTCACCCCTCCACTTT
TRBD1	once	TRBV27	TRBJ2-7	CASSSPGTGSYEQYF	TGTGCCAGCAGTTCCCCGGGGACAGGTTCCTACGAGCAGTACTTC
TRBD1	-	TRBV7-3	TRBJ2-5	CASSRDSQETQYF	TGTGCCAGCAGCCGGGACAGCCAAGAGACCCAGTACTTC
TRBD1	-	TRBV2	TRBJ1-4	CASSGITGGEEKLFF	TGTGCCAGCAGTGGAATAACAGGGGGTGAGGAAAAACTGTTTTTT
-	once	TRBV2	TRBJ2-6	CASSQVIYSHSGANVLTF	TGTGCCAGCAGCCAGGTGATCTATTCCCACTCTGGGGCCAACGTCCTGACTTTC
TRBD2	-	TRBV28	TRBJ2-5	CASSSSGVGRETQYF	TGTGCCAGCAGTTCTAGCGGGGTGGGTAGGGAGACCCAGTACTTC
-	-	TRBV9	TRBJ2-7	CASSVGGKTEQYF	TGTGCCAGCAGCGTAGGGGGCAAAACCGAGCAGTACTTC
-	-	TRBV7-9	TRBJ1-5	CASSSGVFGNQPQHF	TGTGCCAGCAGCTCAGGGGTTTTCGGCAATCAGCCCCAGCATTTT
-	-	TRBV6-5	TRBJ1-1	CASNPGRENTEAFF	TGTGCCAGCAACCCGGGGAGGGAGAACACTGAAGCTTTCTTT
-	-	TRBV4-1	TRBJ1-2	CASSRDRDIFFYGYTF	TGCGCCAGCAGCCGAGACCGGGACATCTTCTTTTATGGCTACACCTTC
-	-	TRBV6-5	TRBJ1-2	CASRVYSAGDYGYTF	TGTGCCAGCAGAGTCTACAGCGCCGGGGACTATGGCTACACCTTC
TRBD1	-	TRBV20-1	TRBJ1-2	CSATGQGGYTF	TGCAGTGCCACGGGACAGGGTGGCTACACCTTC
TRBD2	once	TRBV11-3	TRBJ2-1	CASSPGSSGREEQFF	TGTGCCAGCAGCCCGGGTAGTAGCGGGAGGGAGGAGCAGTTCTTC
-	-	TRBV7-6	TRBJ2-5	CASSLDWAGQETQYF	TGTGCCAGCAGCTTAGATTGGGCCGGTCAAGAGACCCAGTACTTC
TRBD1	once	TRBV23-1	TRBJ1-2	CASDREYGYTF	TGCGCCAGCGACAGGGAGTATGGCTACACCTTC
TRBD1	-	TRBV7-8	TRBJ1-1	CASSFTGGTEAFF	TGTGCCAGCAGCTTTACAGGGGGCACTGAAGCTTTCTTT
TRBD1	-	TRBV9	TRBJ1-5	CASSVGVGGAGDQPQHF	TGTGCCAGCAGCGTAGGGGTAGGGGGCGCGGGCGATCAGCCCCAGCATTTT
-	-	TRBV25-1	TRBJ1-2	CASSGLQGYGYTF	TGTGCCAGCAGTGGCCTACAGGGCTATGGCTACACCTTC
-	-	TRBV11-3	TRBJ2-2	CASSLGEWAGELFF	TGTGCCAGCAGCTTAGGGGAGTGGGCCGGGGAGCTGTTTTTT
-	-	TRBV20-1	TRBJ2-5	CSASLFIGNVETQYF	TGCAGTGCTAGTTTGTTCATCGGGAACGTGGAGACCCAGTACTTC
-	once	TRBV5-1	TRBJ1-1	CASFLEGDQVGTEAFF	TGCGCCAGCTTTTTGGAAGGGGATCAGGTAGGGACTGAAGCTTTCTTT
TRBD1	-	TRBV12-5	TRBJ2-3	CASGRDRGTDTQYF	TGTGCTAGTGGCCGGGACAGGGGCACAGATACGCAGTATTTT
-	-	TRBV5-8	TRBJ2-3	CASSLAGYATDTQYF	TGTGCCAGCAGCTTGGCGGGGTATGCGACAGATACGCAGTATTTT
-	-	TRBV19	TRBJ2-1	CASSILPQQGSPGNEQFF	TGTGCCAGTAGTATACTCCCCCAACAGGGATCCCCGGGCAATGAGCAGTTCTTC
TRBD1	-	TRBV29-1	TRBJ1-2	CSVNPGTANYGYTF	TGCAGCGTCAATCCTGGGACAGCTAACTATGGCTACACCTTC
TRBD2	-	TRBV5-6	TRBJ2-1	CASSELGGREDNEQFF	TGTGCCAGCAGCGAACTGGGCGGGAGGGAGGACAATGAGCAGTTCTTC
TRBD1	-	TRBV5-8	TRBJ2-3	CASSLPGQGRADTQYF	TGTGCCAGCAGCTTACCCGGACAGGGAAGAGCAGATACGCAGTATTTT
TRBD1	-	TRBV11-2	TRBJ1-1	CASSFGTGANTEAFF	TGTGCCAGCAGCTTCGGGACAGGGGCGAACACTGAAGCTTTCTTT
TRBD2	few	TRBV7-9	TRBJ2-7	CASSHGTSGRVYEQYF	TGTGCCAGCAGCCACGGGACTAGCGGGAGGGTTTACGAGCAGTACTTC
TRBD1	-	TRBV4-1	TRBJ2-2	CASSHRDRDTGELFF	TGCGCCAGCAGCCACCGGGACAGGGACACCGGGGAGCTGTTTTTT
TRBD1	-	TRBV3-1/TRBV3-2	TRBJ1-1	CASRRTTGAGTEAFF	TGTGCCAGCAGGAGAACGACAGGGGCAGGCACTGAAGCTTTCTTT
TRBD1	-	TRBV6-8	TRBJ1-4	CASGMPGQGIIANEKLFF	TGTGCCAGCGGCATGCCGGGACAGGGTATAATAGCTAATGAAAAACTGTTTTTT
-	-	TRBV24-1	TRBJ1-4	CATSGTGKDEKLFF	TGTGCCACCAGTGGTACAGGGAAGGATGAAAAACTGTTTTTT